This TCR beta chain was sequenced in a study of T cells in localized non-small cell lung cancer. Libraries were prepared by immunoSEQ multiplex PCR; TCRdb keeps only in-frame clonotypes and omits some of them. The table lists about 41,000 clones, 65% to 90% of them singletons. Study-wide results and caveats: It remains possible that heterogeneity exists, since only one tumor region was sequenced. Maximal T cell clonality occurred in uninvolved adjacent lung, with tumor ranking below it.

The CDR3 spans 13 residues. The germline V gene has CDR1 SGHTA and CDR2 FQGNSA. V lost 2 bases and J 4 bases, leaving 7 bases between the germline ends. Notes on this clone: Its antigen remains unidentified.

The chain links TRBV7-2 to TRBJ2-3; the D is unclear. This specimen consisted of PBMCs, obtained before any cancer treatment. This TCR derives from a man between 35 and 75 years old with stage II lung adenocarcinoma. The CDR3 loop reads CASSLTFADTQYF. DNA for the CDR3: TGTGCCAGCAGCTTAACTTTTGCAGATACGCAGTATTTT.